The rows below give T cell receptor beta chains drawn from one sample of a study of blood T cell repertoires in COVID-19. TCRdb's copy holds only in-frame clones and misses some; the assay was immunoSEQ multiplex PCR. This table holds roughly 400,000 clones, about 86% found once. The sample comprised PBMCs or T cells enriched from blood (not recorded which). Every receptor here comes from a woman in her 50s who had recovered from COVID-19. Both conserved end residues are part of each CDR3. D genes are given only for firm matches. Clone size is shown for a subset of rows, as once, few, many or a class of expanded clone.

J gene	V gene	CDR3 length	D gene	clone size	CDR3 protein	CDR3 DNA
TRBJ2-3	TRBV28	14	NA	NA	CASSSPEFTDTQYF	TGTGCCAGCAGTTCTCCGGAGTTCACAGATACGCAGTATTTT
TRBJ1-4	TRBV7-6	12	NA	NA	CASSLSNEKLFF	TGTGCCAGCAGCTTATCAAATGAAAAACTGTTTTTT
TRBJ1-1	TRBV4-1	15	NA	NA	CASSQNGQINTEAFF	TGCGCCAGCAGCCAAAATGGACAGATAAACACTGAAGCTTTCTTT
TRBJ2-2	TRBV5-1	20	TRBD2	NA	CASSLEVTSGGARSAGELFF	TGCGCCAGCAGCTTGGAGGTGACTAGCGGGGGGGCCAGGTCCGCCGGGGAGCTGTTTTTT
TRBJ1-2	TRBV5-1	15	NA	NA	CASSSVTGSAYGYTF	TGCGCCAGCAGCTCGGTAACAGGGAGCGCCTATGGCTACACCTTC
TRBJ2-5	TRBV5-1	17	NA	once	CASSFGQQLRGQETQYF	TGCGCCAGCAGCTTTGGACAGCAACTCCGAGGCCAAGAGACCCAGTACTTC
TRBJ2-1	TRBV4-1	20	TRBD2	NA	CASSKDQVFGGGASYNEQFF	TGCGCCAGCAGCAAAGATCAAGTGTTTGGCGGGGGGGCCTCCTACAATGAGCAGTTCTTC
TRBJ2-1	TRBV29-1	12	TRBD2	NA	CSVTLAGGSEFF	TGCAGCGTTACACTAGCGGGGGGATCTGAGTTCTTC
TRBJ1-2	TRBV29-1	12	TRBD1	NA	CSVGTGKFDYTF	TGCAGCGTGGGGACAGGGAAGTTCGACTACACCTTC
TRBJ1-4	TRBV7-2	14	NA	NA	CASSLDGGIEKLFF	TGTGCCAGCAGCTTAGATGGAGGGATTGAAAAACTGTTTTTT
TRBJ1-1	TRBV7-2	13	NA	NA	CASRRTANTEAFF	TGTGCCAGCAGGAGGACAGCGAACACTGAAGCTTTCTTT
TRBJ2-2	TRBV19	16	TRBD1	NA	CASSMIRGLSTGELFF	TGTGCCAGTAGTATGATCAGGGGGCTGAGCACCGGGGAGCTGTTTTTT
TRBJ2-5	TRBV5-5	15	TRBD1	NA	CASSSPDRGVETQYF	TGTGCCAGCAGCTCTCCCGACAGGGGTGTAGAGACCCAGTACTTC